This passage covers 15 T cell receptor beta chains from one sample sequenced in a study of T cell clonality in common variable immunodeficiency. Using immunoSEQ multiplex PCR, the repertoire was profiled, and TCRdb retains in-frame clones only, with some absent. The data list 35,000 to 45,000 clones, none observed once; 2.8% falls to the top ten. The sample taken for sequencing was peripheral blood mononuclear cells. Source of these receptors: a person between 18 and 70 years old in good health.

This clone has ten or more counts. The CDR3 extends 3 residues past the end of the read, so its final part is completed from the germline J gene. The genes are TRBV7-9 and TRBJ2-7; perhaps TRBD1 as D (6 bases). Germline V gives CDR1 SEHNR, CDR2 FQNEAQ (reference sequence). There are 13 residues in the CDR3. V was cut by 5 bases and J by 4 bases, with 12 bases left in between. CDR3 amino acids: CASSPRTVYEQYF. The sequenced CDR3 bases are TGTGCCAGCAGCCCCCGGACAGTATACGAG.

This clone has more than one count but fewer than ten. The read terminates 3 residues before the CDR3 end, so the remaining end is supplied by the germline J gene. The rearrangement uses TRBV7-6 and TRBJ2-7; tentative D call: TRBD2 (6 bases). CDR3 length: 16 amino acids. V gave up 5 bases and J gave up 3 bases, with 20 bases separating them. Germline V lookup: CDR1 SGHVS, CDR2 FNYEAQ. Partial CDR3 DNA: TGTGCCAGCAGCCCCGGAGGGGCGATCCGTTACTACGAG. This gives the protein CASSPGGAIRYYE. The full CDR3 sequence reads CASSPGGAIRYYEQYF.

Of note for this clone: Compared with germline, one end of the junction differs, possibly owing to a read error. The CDR3 goes on 3 residues after the read ends, and that part is filled in from the germline J gene. Other DNA sequences within the sample encode an identical CDR3. The chain carries TRBV19 and TRBJ1-3; D gene unclear. This CDR3 has 19 residues. Germline V gene sequence: CDR1 LNHDA, CDR2 SQIVND (reference sequence). The sequenced part of the CDR3 DNA is TGTGCCAGTAGTATTAAGGTGGTGCAGCCAGGCCGCTCTGGAAACACG. Translation: CASSIKVVQPGRSGNT. The entire CDR3 sequence reads CASSIKVVQPGRSGNTIYF.

This clone has only a few counts. A junction end diverges from the germline sequence, so it may reflect a read error. The CDR3 goes on 3 residues after the read ends, and that part is filled in from the germline J gene. Other DNA sequences of this sample code for an identical CDR3. The chain employs TRBV20-1 and TRBJ1-3; the D is unclear. CDR3 length: 14 amino acids. Germline assignment: CDR1 DFQATT and CDR2 SNEGSKA (reference sequence). Partial CDR3 DNA: TGCAGTGCTAGAGACCATAACAGCGGAAACACG. Translating gives CSARDHNSGNT. In full, the CDR3 reads CSARDHNSGNTIYF.

This clone was detected ten times or more. From the germline J gene comes the end of the CDR3, since the read stops 3 residues before it. The V call is TRBV20-1, the J call TRBJ2-7, with a tentative D call TRBD2 (5 bases). The CDR3 totals 16 residues. V dropped 3 bases and J dropped 2 bases, with 20 bases sitting between them. In germline, CDR1 is DFQATT, CDR2 SNEGSKA (reference sequence). The DNA read from the CDR3 is TGCAGTGCTAGGGGCCCTCCGGGGAGTACACCCTACGAG. Encoded protein: CSARGPPGSTPYE. The whole CDR3 is CSARGPPGSTPYEQYF.

Ten or more counts support this clone. The CDR3 end lies 3 residues beyond the end of the read and is filled in from the germline J gene. The chain uses TRBV20-1 and TRBJ2-5, with a weak D call TRBD1 (6 bases). Per the germline V gene, CDR1 is DFQATT and CDR2 is SNEGSKA (reference sequence). The ends were cut back, 0 bases at V and 4 bases at J, with 12 bases in the middle. The CDR3 loop spans 14 amino acids. Incomplete CDR3 DNA: TGCAGTGCTAGAGATGGGGGCCGAGGAGAGACC. The encoded protein is CSARDGGRGET. The full CDR3 sequence reads CSARDGGRGETQYF.

This clone has at least ten counts. Read coverage stops 3 residues before the CDR3 terminus; the germline J gene supplies the remainder. The genes are TRBV12-3 or TRBV12-4 and TRBJ1-2; a possible D gene is TRBD1 (5 bases). The CDR3 spans 15 residues. V lost 2 bases and J lost 2, with 12 bases in between. CDR3 DNA (partial): TGTGCCAGCAGTTTATGGGCGACAGCCAACTATGGC. It specifies CASSLWATANYG. The full CDR3 sequence reads CASSLWATANYGYTF.

This clone was counted many times. The read ends 3 residues before the CDR3 terminus; that terminus is restored from the germline J gene. J is TRBJ2-5 and V is TRBV28; TRBD2 is a possible D gene (5 bases). The CDR3 has 14 residues. V was pared by 3 bases and J by 3 bases, with 11 bases between. CDR1 is MDHEN, CDR2 SYDVKM, per germline. The CDR3: CASSLSADEETQYF. The part of the CDR3 DNA that was read is TGTGCCAGCAGTTTGTCAGCGGATGAAGAGACC.

This clone was seen ten or more times. Read data end 3 residues before the CDR3 end; the end is taken from the germline J gene. The chain links TRBV30 to TRBJ1-1; D is undetermined. This CDR3 contains 13 residues. The V gene lost 0 bases and the J gene lost 3 bases, with 8 bases spanning the gap. The germline V gene has CDR1 GTSNPN and CDR2 SVGIG (reference sequence). The sequenced part of the CDR3 DNA is TGTGCCTGGAGTGTTAGACGGGACACTGAA. This translates into CAWSVRRDTE. The whole CDR3 protein reads CAWSVRRDTEAFF.

This clone was observed at least ten times. The read comes to an end 3 residues before the CDR3 does, leaving the germline J gene to fill in the end. This chain uses TRBV6-9 with TRBJ2-1, with 9 bases identical to TRBD2. The junction had 10 bases not matched to a gene; V was cut back by 2 bases and J by 5 bases. CDR1 and CDR2 from the germline V gene are MNHGY and SVAAGI. The CDR3 sequence is 17 residues long. The CDR3 DNA, read in part, is TGTGCCAGCAGTTATCCCCTCGCGGGGGGGCTAGACAATGAG. This codes for CASSYPLAGGLDNE. The full CDR3 is CASSYPLAGGLDNEQFF.

As regards this clone: From the germline J gene comes the end of the CDR3, since the read stops 3 residues before it. This sequence joins TRBV2 and TRBJ2-2; 9 bases map to TRBD2. Trimming cost V 6 bases and J 0 bases; bases outside gene matches: 2. The CDR3 contains 15 residues. Germline V gene data show CDR1 as SNHLY and CDR2 as FYNNEI. The CDR3 here is CASRAGGPNTGELFF. Incomplete CDR3 DNA: TGTGCCAGCAGGGCGGGGGGGCCGAACACCGGGGAG. Together with reference TRBV2 and TRBJ2-2, the CDR3 gives the full variable domain: EPEVTQTPSHQVTQMGQEVILRCVPISNHLYFYWYRQILGQKVEFLVSFYNNEISEKSEIFDDQFSVERPDGSNFTLKIRSTKLEDSAMYFCASRAGGPNTGELFFGEGSRLTVL.

This clone was counted between two and nine times. The read terminates 3 residues before the CDR3 end, so the remaining end is supplied by the germline J gene. The chain links TRBV18 to TRBJ1-2, with D perhaps TRBD1 (6 bases). The CDR3 is 14 amino acids. Germline V gene data show CDR1 as KGHSH and CDR2 as LQKENI. The part of the CDR3 DNA that was read is TGTGCCAGCTCACCACCGGACAGAGGATACGAC. Protein product: CASSPPDRGYD. The whole CDR3 reads CASSPPDRGYDYTF.

On this clone itself: The CDR3 extends 3 residues past the end of the read, so its final part is completed from the germline J gene. The genes are TRBV7-8 and TRBJ2-7; D may be TRBD1 (6 bases). CDR3 length: 13 amino acids. The V end was cut by 2 bases, the J end by 4 bases, with 9 bases between. CDR1 SGHVS and CDR2 FQNEAQ come from the germline V gene. The DNA read from the CDR3 is TGTGCCAGCAGCTTAAACAGGGAGTACGAG. It is translated as CASSLNREYE. The whole CDR3 region reads CASSLNREYEQYF.

This clone has at least ten counts. The CDR3 is cut off 3 residues early in the read; its end comes from the germline J gene. The gene calls are TRBV29-1 and TRBJ1-2, with 8 bases that match TRBD1. Germline CDR1 is SQVTM and CDR2 is ANQGSEA. The CDR3 sequence is 13 residues long. CDR3 region: CSVEGGGTGGYTF. The CDR3 bases that were read are TGCAGCGTTGAAGGGGGAGGGACAGGCGGC.

This clone has at least ten counts. Read sequence stops 3 residues before the CDR3 end, and the germline J gene provides the missing end. This rearrangement joins TRBV29-1 to TRBJ1-2; no clear D gene. Trimming cost V 2 bases and J 0 bases, with 7 bases left between them. The germline CDR1 and CDR2 sequences are SQVTM and ANQGSEA. The CDR3 runs to 13 residues. The sequenced part of the CDR3 DNA is TGCAGCGTTGAACTACAGTCTAACTATGGC. This encodes CSVELQSNYG. In full, the CDR3 is CSVELQSNYGYTF. Together with reference TRBV29-1 and TRBJ1-2, the CDR3 gives the full variable domain: SAVISQKPSRDICQRGTSLTIQCQVDSQVTMMFWYRQQPGQSLTLIATANQGSEATYESGFVIDKFPISRPNLTFSTLTVSNMSPEDSSIYLCSVELQSNYGYTFGSGTRLTVV.